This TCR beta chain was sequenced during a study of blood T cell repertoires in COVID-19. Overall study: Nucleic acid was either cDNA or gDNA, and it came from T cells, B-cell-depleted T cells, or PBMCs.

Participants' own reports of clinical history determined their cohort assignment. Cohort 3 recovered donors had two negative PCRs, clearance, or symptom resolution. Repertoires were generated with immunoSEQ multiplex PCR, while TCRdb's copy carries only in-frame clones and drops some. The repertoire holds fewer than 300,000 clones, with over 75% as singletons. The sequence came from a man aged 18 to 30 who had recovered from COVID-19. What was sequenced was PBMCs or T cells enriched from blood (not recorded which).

The CDR3 coding sequence is TGTGCCAGTAGTAGTCTCCCCTCCAGCAATCAGCCCCAGCATTTT. It specifies CASSSLPSSNQPQHF. The J gene is TRBJ1-5, the V gene TRBV19; D ambiguous. Germline V lookup: CDR1 LNHDA, CDR2 SQIVND (reference sequence). The CDR3 is 15 amino acids. V gave up 4 bases and J gave up 1 base, with 11 bases separating them.